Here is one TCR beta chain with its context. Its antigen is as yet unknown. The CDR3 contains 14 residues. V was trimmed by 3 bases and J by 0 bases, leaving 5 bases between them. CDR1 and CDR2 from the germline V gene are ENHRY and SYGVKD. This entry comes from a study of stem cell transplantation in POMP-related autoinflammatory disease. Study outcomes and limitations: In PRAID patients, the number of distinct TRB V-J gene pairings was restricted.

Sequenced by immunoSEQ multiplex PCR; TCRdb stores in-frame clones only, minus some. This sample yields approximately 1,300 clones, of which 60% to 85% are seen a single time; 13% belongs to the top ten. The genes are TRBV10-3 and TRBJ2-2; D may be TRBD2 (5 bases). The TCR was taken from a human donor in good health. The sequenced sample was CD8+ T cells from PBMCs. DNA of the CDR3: TGTGCCATCAGTGACGGGGCGAACACCGGGGAGCTGTTTTTT. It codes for CAISDGANTGELFF.